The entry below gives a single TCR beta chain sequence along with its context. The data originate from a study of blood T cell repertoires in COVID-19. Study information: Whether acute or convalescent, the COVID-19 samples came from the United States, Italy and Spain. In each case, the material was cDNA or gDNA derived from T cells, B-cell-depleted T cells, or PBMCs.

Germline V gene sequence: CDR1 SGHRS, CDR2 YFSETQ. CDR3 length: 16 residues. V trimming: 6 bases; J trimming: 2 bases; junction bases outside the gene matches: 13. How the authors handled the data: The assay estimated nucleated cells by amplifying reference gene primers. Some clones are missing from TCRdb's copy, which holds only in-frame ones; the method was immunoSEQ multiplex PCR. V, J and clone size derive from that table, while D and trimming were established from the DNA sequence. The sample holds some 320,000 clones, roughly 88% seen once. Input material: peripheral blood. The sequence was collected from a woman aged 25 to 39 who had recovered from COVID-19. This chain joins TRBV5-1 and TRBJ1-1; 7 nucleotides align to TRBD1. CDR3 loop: CASTDRELRGNTEAFF. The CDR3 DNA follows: TGCGCCAGCACCGACAGGGAGCTGAGGGGAAACACTGAAGCTTTCTTT.